This TCR beta chain came from a study of cytomegalovirus exposure and HLA in healthy donors. Study findings and constraints: HLA alleles showed associations with 16,951 TCR beta sequences in a later analysis, at a 0.05 false discovery rate. The analysis excluded some indistinguishable V segments, including TRBV6-2 and TRBV6-3.

At collection, donors were nominally healthy, but unrecorded immune exposures were probable. It was with 60 Vbeta and 13 Jbeta primers that the PCR ran. Some clones are missing from TCRdb's copy, which holds only in-frame ones; the method was immunoSEQ multiplex PCR. The repertoire holds some 190,000 clones, with 75% to 80% as singletons. V was clipped by 6 bases and J by 2 bases, with 8 bases between them. This CDR3 is built from 14 residues. In germline, CDR1 is SNHLY, CDR2 FYNNEI. As concerns this clone: Antigen unknown.

The chain links TRBV2 to TRBJ2-6, with D perhaps TRBD2 (6 bases). The sequence derives from a female donor in good health and CMV-seronegative. Material for sequencing was PBMCs. The DNA of the CDR3 is TGTGCCAGCAGAGGGACTGCTGGGGCCAACGTCCTGACTTTC. Residues: CASRGTAGANVLTF.